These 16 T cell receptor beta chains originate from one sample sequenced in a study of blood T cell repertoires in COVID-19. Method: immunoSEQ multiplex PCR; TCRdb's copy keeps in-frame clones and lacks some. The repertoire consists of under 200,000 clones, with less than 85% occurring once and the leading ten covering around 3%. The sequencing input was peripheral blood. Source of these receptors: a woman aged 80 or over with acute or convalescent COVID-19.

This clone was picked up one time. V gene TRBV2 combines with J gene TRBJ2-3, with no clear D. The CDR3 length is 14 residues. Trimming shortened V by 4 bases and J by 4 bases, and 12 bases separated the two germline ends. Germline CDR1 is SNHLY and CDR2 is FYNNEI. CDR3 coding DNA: TGTGCCAGCAGTGTCAGTTCGTTGGCAGATACGCAGTATTTT. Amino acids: CASSVSSLADTQYF.

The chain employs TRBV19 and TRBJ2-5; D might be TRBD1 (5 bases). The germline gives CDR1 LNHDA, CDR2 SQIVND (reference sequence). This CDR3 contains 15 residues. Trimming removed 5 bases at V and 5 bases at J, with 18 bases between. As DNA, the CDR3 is TGTGCCAGTAGTGGGGCTTGGACGGCAGGGGAGACCCAGTACTTC. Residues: CASSGAWTAGETQYF.

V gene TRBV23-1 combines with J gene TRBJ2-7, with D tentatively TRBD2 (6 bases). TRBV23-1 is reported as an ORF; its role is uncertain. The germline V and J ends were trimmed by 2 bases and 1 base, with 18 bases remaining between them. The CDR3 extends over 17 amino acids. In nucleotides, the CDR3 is TGCGCCAGCAGTCAAATTGCGAGGGAGGCCCATTCCTACGAGCAGTACTTC. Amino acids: CASSQIAREAHSYEQYF.

The CDR3 reads CASSDDRVGEKLFF. CDR3 DNA: TGTGCCAGCAGTGACGACAGGGTGGGCGAAAAACTGTTTTTT. This rearrangement joins TRBV25-1 to TRBJ1-4; 7 nucleotides align to TRBD1. The CDR3 consists of 14 residues. Germline CDR1 reads MGHDK; CDR2 reads SYGVNS. V was clipped by 3 bases and J by 8 bases; unmatched bases: 6.

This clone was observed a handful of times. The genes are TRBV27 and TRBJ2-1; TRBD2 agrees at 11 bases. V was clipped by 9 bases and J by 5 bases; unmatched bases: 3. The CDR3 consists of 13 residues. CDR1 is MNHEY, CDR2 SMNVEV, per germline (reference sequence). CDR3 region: CASVAGGNNEQFF. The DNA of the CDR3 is TGTGCCAGTGTAGCGGGAGGGAACAATGAGCAGTTCTTC.

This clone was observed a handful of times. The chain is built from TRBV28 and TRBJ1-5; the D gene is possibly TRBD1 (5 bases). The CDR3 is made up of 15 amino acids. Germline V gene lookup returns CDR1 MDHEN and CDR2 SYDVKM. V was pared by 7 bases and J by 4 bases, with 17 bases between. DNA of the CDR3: TGTGCCAGCACTTGGGGCTACCTGGGTAATCAGCCCCAGCATTTT. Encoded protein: CASTWGYLGNQPQHF.

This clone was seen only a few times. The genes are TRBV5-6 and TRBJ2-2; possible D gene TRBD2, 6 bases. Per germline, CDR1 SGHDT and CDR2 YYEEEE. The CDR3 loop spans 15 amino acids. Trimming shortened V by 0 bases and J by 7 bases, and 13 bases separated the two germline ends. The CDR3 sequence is CASSLVSGSGGELFF. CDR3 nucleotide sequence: TGTGCCAGCAGCTTGGTATCCGGGAGCGGCGGGGAGCTGTTTTTT.

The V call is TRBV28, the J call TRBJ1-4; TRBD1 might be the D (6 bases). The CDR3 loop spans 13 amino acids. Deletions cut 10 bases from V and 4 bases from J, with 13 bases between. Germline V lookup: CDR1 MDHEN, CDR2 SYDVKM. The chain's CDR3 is CAINRDINEKLFF. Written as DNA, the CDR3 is TGTGCCATAAACAGGGATATTAATGAAAAACTGTTTTTT.

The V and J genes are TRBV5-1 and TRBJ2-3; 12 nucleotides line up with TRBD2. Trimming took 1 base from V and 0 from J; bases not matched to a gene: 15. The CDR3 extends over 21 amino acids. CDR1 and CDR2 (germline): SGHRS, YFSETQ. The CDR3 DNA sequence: TGCGCCAGCAGCTTGACGCCATCCCGACTAGCGGGGGCCCTGAGCACAGATACGCAGTATTTT. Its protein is CASSLTPSRLAGALSTDTQYF.

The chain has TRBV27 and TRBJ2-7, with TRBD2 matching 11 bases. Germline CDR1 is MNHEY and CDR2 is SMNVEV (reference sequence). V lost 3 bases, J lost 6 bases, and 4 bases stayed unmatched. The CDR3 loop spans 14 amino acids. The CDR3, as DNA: TGTGCCAGCAGTTTTACTAGCGGGAGTGGCGAGCAGTACTTC. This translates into CASSFTSGSGEQYF.

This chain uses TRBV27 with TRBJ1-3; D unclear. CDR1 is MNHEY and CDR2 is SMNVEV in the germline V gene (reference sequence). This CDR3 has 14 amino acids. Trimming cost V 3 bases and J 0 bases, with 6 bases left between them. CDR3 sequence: CASSLTGSGNTIYF. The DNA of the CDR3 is TGTGCCAGCAGTTTGACGGGCTCTGGAAACACCATATATTTT.

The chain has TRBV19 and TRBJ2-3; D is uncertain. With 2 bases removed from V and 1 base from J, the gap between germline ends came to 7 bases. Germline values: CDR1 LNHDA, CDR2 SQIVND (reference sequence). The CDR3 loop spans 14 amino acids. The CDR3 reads CASSILRGTDTQYF. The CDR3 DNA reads TGTGCCAGTAGTATATTGCGTGGCACAGATACGCAGTATTTT.

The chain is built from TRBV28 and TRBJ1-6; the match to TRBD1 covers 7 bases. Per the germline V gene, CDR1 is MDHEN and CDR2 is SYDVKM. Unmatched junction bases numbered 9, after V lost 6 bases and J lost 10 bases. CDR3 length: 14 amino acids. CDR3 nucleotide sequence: TGTGCCAGCAGCGACCACAGGGGTGGGTCACCCCTCCACTTT. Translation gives CASSDHRGGSPLHF.

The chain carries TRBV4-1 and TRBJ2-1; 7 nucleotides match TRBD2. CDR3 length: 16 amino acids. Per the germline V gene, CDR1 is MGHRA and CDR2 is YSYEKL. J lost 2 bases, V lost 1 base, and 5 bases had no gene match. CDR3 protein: CASSQVATSTYNEQFF. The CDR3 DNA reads TGCGCCAGCAGCCAAGTGGCGACTAGCACCTACAATGAGCAGTTCTTC.

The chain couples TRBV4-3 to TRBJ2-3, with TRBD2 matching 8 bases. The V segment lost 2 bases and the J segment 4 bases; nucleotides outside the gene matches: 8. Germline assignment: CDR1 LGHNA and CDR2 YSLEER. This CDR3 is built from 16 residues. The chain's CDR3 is CASSQLSGSSADTQYF. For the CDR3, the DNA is TGCGCCAGCAGCCAATTGAGCGGGAGTAGCGCAGATACGCAGTATTTT.

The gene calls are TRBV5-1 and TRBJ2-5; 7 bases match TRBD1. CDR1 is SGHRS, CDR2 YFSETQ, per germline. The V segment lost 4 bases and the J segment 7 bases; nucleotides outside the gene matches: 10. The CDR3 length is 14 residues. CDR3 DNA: TGCGCCAGCAGCCCCGACAGGGCATTGGGGACCCAGTACTTC. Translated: CASSPDRALGTQYF. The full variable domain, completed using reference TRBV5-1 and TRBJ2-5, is KAGVTQTPRYLIKTRGQQVTLSCSPISGHRSVSWYQQTPGQGLQFLFEYFSETQRNKGNFPGRFSGRQFSNSRSEMNVSTLELGDSALYLCASSPDRALGTQYFGPGTRLLVL.